Given below is one T cell receptor beta chain in context. Its antigen specificity is not known. No much larger clone is present one base from it, and per-base qualities are unavailable. This specimen's time point label, interpreted: persistent/refractory GD, antithyroid drugs over 5 years with positive TRAb. RNA was extracted from PBMCs in TRIzol for both TCR sequencing and RNA sequencing. The diagnosis of Graves' disease was made according to American Thyroid Association guidelines. Patients for the study were recruited at an endocrinology department in Xi'an, China. Each patient gave roughly 10 milliliters of peripheral blood, collected in an EDTA anticoagulant tube. Ficoll Paque Plus density gradient separation was used to isolate PBMCs, and no further T cell sorting was performed. RNA quality was checked with an Agilent 2100 Bioanalyzer and agarose gel, and concentration with a NanoDrop 2000. Library preparation employed multiplex PCR. Sequenced on an Illumina HiSeq 4000. To build TCR beta libraries, CDR3 regions were amplified by Arm-PCR using iRepertoire HTBI primers. Before sequencing, the PCR products underwent gel purification. Regarding the original processing steps: Gene usage analysis of CDR3 amino acid clonotypes used the 55 to 80 TRBV and about 14 TRBJ segments found across samples. Filtered high-quality paired reads were merged into contigs using COPE and FqMerger. BLAST was used to align contigs to IMGT TRBV, TRBD and TRBJ reference genes, with CDR3 defined following IMGT. Highly expanded clones were defined as clonotypes with a frequency above 0.1%. Repertoire diversity was measured by Shannon entropy, and V-J evenness by the Gini coefficient. Public clonotypes were defined as clonotypes shared by more than one individual. TCRdb trimmed public reads at Q25 via fastp, called clones via MiXCR and kept in-frame beta chains. One record per CDR3 amino acid sequence lists the most common genes and DNA. These V and J calls originate from TCRdb's pipeline instead of the authors' own analysis. This sample gives some 370,000 distinct CDR3 sequences in total; more than 20% of them show up just once. The ten largest clones take up more than 20% of the sample.

The sample is drawn from a study of regulatory T cells in long-lasting Graves disease (dated by TCRdb to the early 2020s). Some background on the complete study: To count as having persistent Graves' disease, a patient had to have received antithyroid drug treatment for over 5 years with TSH receptor autoantibodies remaining persistently positive. Peripheral blood TCR sequencing and RNA sequencing compared persistent Graves' disease patients with newly diagnosed Graves' disease patients. The study was registered as a clinical trial and conducted in China. Antithyroid drugs had been taken for approximately 10 years on average by persistent Graves' disease patients in the clinical cohort. A total of 35 or so samples were covered by TCR sequencing, comprising approximately 13 persistent and around 20 newly diagnosed Graves' disease patients. Study-level results and caveats: Sequencing and analysis were limited to the TCR beta chain. Lower TCR Shannon entropy and fewer highly expanded clones were observed in persistent Graves' disease patients than in newly diagnosed patients, which suggested clonal expansion. Only peripheral blood was studied, because thyroid tissue, the primary lesion, was inaccessible. Patients with persistent disease shared more public clonotypes (approximately 2,500) than newly diagnosed patients did (more than 900). TRBV28, TRBJ1-2 and TRBJ2-5 were preferentially used in persistent disease, while TRBV20-1 and TRBJ2-1 were favored in newly diagnosed disease. As a limitation, the authors acknowledged that the small sample size may reduce accuracy.

Including cysteine and phenylalanine, the CDR3 has 15 amino acids. Solely the CDR3 DNA is kept, with 45 bases framed from the first base. The junction carries 11 bases between V and J, which are trimmed by 0 bases and 5 bases respectively. CDR1 SGHRS and CDR2 YFSETQ were looked up in the germline V gene. The sequence came from a female donor with Graves disease. The V gene is TRBV5-1 and the J gene is TRBJ2-2; confidence is insufficient to name the D gene. Here the sequenced sample was peripheral blood mononuclear cells (PBMCs), taken when the disease was refractory, from a patient treated with antithyroid drugs. The nucleotide sequence is TGCGCCAGCAGCTTGGACAGCGTCTCGACCGGGGAGCTGTTTTTT. It codes for CASSLDSVSTGELFF.